This TCR beta chain was profiled in a study of blood T cell repertoires in COVID-19. Overall study context: PBMCs, B-cell-depleted T cells, or T cells provided the cDNA or gDNA that made up the material.

Trimming took off 0 bases at V and 0 bases at J, with 16 bases between the two ends. The CDR3 extends over 17 amino acids. CDR1 is SGHKS and CDR2 is YYEKEE in the germline V gene (reference sequence). In the study's own analysis: Nucleated cell number was recorded as an estimate derived from reference gene primer amplification. TCRdb's copy holds only in-frame clones and misses some; the assay was immunoSEQ multiplex PCR. The V and J calls and clone size were taken over from that table, and D and trimming were inferred from the DNA. The profile shows around 39,000 clones, roughly 80% of them singletons.

The TCR comes from a man older than 75 with active or convalescent COVID-19. The sequencing sample was made of peripheral blood. The V gene is TRBV5-5, the J gene TRBJ2-7; D is possibly TRBD2 (6 bases). The CDR3 reads CASSLEGRLATSYEQYF. The CDR3 DNA sequence: TGTGCCAGCAGCTTGGAGGGACGGCTAGCGACCTCCTACGAGCAGTACTTC.